There are many counts of the clone carrying this T cell receptor beta chain. Its antigen is as yet unknown. This record comes from a study of blood T cells in healthy people across ages. Findings of the study overall: When set beside aged donors, long-lived donors presented more naive CD4+ cells and higher diversity.

This CDR3 region has 15 residues. Trimming took 6 bases from V and 8 from J; bases not matched to a gene: 8. CDR1 ENHRY and CDR2 SYGVKD come from the germline V gene. The total RNA that was extracted per sample amounted to at least 6 micrograms. The authors ran a second PCR of roughly 6 to 12 cycles using a sample-barcoded 5' primer and a J-beta primer mix. One entry per CDR3 protein, called by TCRdb with MiXCR from the 5' RACE reads. The sample gives some 670,000 distinct CDR3 sequences, about 51% of which show up once; roughly 13% is in the top ten. The clonotype originates from a woman older than 75 in good health. The sequencing input was blood. J is TRBJ2-1 and V is TRBV10-3, with 12 bases lining up with TRBD2. CDR3 coding DNA: TGTGCCATCAGACCTACTAGCGGGAGGCCCGATGAGCAGTTCTTC. Its translation: CAIRPTSGRPDEQFF.